This passage covers 21 T cell receptor beta chains from one sample sequenced in a study of blood T cell repertoires in COVID-19. The method was immunoSEQ multiplex PCR; TCRdb's version includes in-frame clones alone and lacks a portion of them. The sample includes some 270,000 clones, around 92% of them seen just once. The sequenced sample was PBMCs or T cells enriched from blood (not recorded which). The receptor set was obtained from a woman aged 60-75 years who had recovered from COVID-19.

The CDR3 DNA reads TGTGCCAGCACACGTACAAGAACCATGAACACTGAAGCTTTCTTT. This gives the protein CASTRTRTMNTEAFF. The J gene is TRBJ1-1, the V gene TRBV11-1; D call uncertain. The V gene's germline CDR1 is SGHAT and CDR2 FQDESV (reference sequence). The CDR3 consists of 15 residues. V was pared by 7 bases and J by 0 bases, with 15 bases between.

The chain combines TRBV9 with TRBJ2-2; TRBD2 aligns across 9 bases. The J segment lost 4 bases and the V segment lost 4 bases, leaving 5 bases of the junction unmatched. Germline V gene sequence: CDR1 SGDLS, CDR2 YYNGEE. The CDR3 is 15 residues long. The CDR3 loop is CASSNSGSSTGELFF. In DNA, the CDR3 is TGTGCCAGCAGCAATAGCGGGAGCAGCACCGGGGAGCTGTTTTTT.

The chain has TRBV28 and TRBJ1-1, with D hard to call. This CDR3 region has 11 residues. The V gene lost 4 bases and the J gene lost 7 bases, with 7 bases spanning the gap. Germline lookup yields CDR1 MDHEN and CDR2 SYDVKM. DNA of the CDR3: TGTGCCAGCAGTTATCAGTATGAAGCTTTCTTT. Translation: CASSYQYEAFF.

This rearrangement joins TRBV6-2 or TRBV6-3 to TRBJ1-2, with D perhaps matching TRBD1 (6 bases). Germline-derived CDR1 and CDR2 are MNHEY and SVGEGT. The CDR3 has 13 amino acids. The V and J ends lost 5 bases and 4 bases respectively, with 11 bases between them. The CDR3 nucleotides read TGTGCCAGCAGTAGCGGACAGAGCTATGGCTACACCTTC. Protein sequence: CASSSGQSYGYTF.

The rearrangement joins TRBV13 to TRBJ1-4; D unclear. Trimming removed 1 base at V and 11 bases at J, with 5 bases between. The CDR3 is made up of 11 amino acids. The germline CDR1 and CDR2 sequences are PRHDT and FYEKMQ (reference sequence). CDR3 in DNA: TGTGCCAGCAGCTTAGATAATAAACTGTTTTTT. Translation gives CASSLDNKLFF. Full variable domain (missing parts from reference TRBV13 and TRBJ1-4): AAGVIQSPRHLIKEKRETATLKCYPIPRHDTVYWYQQGPGQDPQFLISFYEKMQSDKGSIPDRFSAQQFSDYHSELNMSSLELGDSALYFCASSLDNKLFFGSGTQLSVL.

In its sample, this clone was seen once. This sequence joins TRBV5-1 and TRBJ1-2; no firm D call. The CDR3 totals 14 residues. CDR1 and CDR2 (germline): SGHRS, YFSETQ. Trimming pared 0 bases from V and 0 bases from J, leaving 6 bases between. The CDR3 DNA reads TGCGCCAGCAGCTTGGAAGCACCTAACTATGGCTACACCTTC. Residues: CASSLEAPNYGYTF.

This rearrangement joins TRBV28 to TRBJ2-7, with D perhaps matching TRBD1 (7 bases). Trimming shortened V by 6 bases and J by 6 bases, and 18 bases separated the two germline ends. Germline loops: CDR1 MDHEN, CDR2 SYDVKM. The CDR3 length is 14 residues. CDR3 protein: CASRGGQLEGEQYF. The CDR3 region has the DNA TGTGCCAGCAGGGGGGGACAGCTAGAAGGCGAGCAGTACTTC. The full variable domain, with the rest looked up from reference TRBV28 and TRBJ2-7, is DVKVTQSSRYLVKRTGEKVFLECVQDMDHENMFWYRQDPGLGLRLIYFSYDVKMKEKGDIPEGYSVSREKKERFSLILESASTNQTSMYLCASRGGQLEGEQYFGPGTRLTVT.

A single count supports this clone. The V gene is TRBV18, the J gene TRBJ2-2; tentatively, D is TRBD1 (6 bases). This CDR3 region has 14 residues. From germline, CDR1 is KGHSH and CDR2 LQKENI. V gave up 8 bases and J gave up 3 bases, with 13 bases separating them. CDR3 DNA sequence: TGTGCCAGCGCAGGGGCGCGGGACACCGGGGAGCTGTTTTTT. This encodes CASAGARDTGELFF. Looking up the rest from reference TRBV18 and TRBJ2-2 gives the full variable domain: NAGVMQNPRHLVRRRGQEARLRCSPMKGHSHVYWYRQLPEEGLKFMVYLQKENIIDESGMPKERFSAEFPKEGPSILRIQQVVRGDSAAYFCASAGARDTGELFFGEGSRLTVL.

This chain uses TRBV5-1 with TRBJ1-4, with D possibly matching TRBD1 (5 bases). V lost 5 bases and J lost 0, with 17 bases in between. Germline values: CDR1 SGHRS, CDR2 YFSETQ. This CDR3 comprises 17 residues. The CDR3 protein is CASRRTAQGSTNEKLFF. DNA for the CDR3: TGCGCCAGCAGACGGACGGCGCAGGGATCAACTAATGAAAAACTGTTTTTT. Full variable domain (rest looked up from reference TRBV5-1 and TRBJ1-4): KAGVTQTPRYLIKTRGQQVTLSCSPISGHRSVSWYQQTPGQGLQFLFEYFSETQRNKGNFPGRFSGRQFSNSRSEMNVSTLELGDSALYLCASRRTAQGSTNEKLFFGSGTQLSVL.

This clone was seen once. The genes are TRBV5-1 and TRBJ2-7; 11 nucleotides line up with TRBD2. This CDR3 has 15 residues. The germline V gene encodes CDR1 SGHRS and CDR2 YFSETQ. J gave up 5 bases and V 3 bases, and 7 bases lay outside the gene matches. The CDR3 region has the DNA TGCGCCAGCAGCTCGTCACTAGCGGGAGCGGACGAGCAGTACTTC. Protein sequence: CASSSSLAGADEQYF.

For the CDR3, the DNA is TGTGCCACCAGCAGAGGGCAGGGTGGGGATAAACTGTTTTTT. Translating it yields CATSRGQGGDKLFF. The V call is TRBV15, the J call TRBJ1-4; D perhaps matches TRBD1 (5 bases). This CDR3 has 14 residues. Germline lookup yields CDR1 LNHNV and CDR2 YYDKDF (reference sequence). V was pared by 1 base and J by 11 bases, with 14 bases between.

The J gene is TRBJ1-6, the V gene TRBV7-9; TRBD1 agrees at 7 bases. Trimming removed 7 bases from V and 7 bases from J; junction bases left unmatched: 7. CDR1 is SEHNR, CDR2 FQNEAQ, per germline (reference sequence). This CDR3 is built from 14 residues. CDR3 bases: TGTGCCAGCATCCCTGCAGGGGGAAATTCACCCCTCCACTTT. Translating it yields CASIPAGGNSPLHF. Full variable domain (outside the CDR3, taken from reference TRBV7-9 and TRBJ1-6): DTGVSQNPRHKITKRGQNVTFRCDPISEHNRLYWYRQTLGQGPEFLTYFQNEAQLEKSRLLSDRFSAERPKGSFSTLEIQRTEQGDSAMYLCASIPAGGNSPLHFGNGTRLTVT.

V is TRBV5-1 and J is TRBJ1-1, with D maybe TRBD1 (5 bases). Deletions cut 1 base from V and 1 base from J, with 8 bases between. The CDR3 sequence is 14 residues long. Germline V gene data show CDR1 as SGHRS and CDR2 as YFSETQ. DNA for the CDR3: TGCGCCAGCAGCTTGATGCAGGGGAACACTGAAGCTTTCTTT. Its translation: CASSLMQGNTEAFF.

This chain uses TRBV5-1 with TRBJ2-1, with 8 bases matching TRBD2. Trimming at V came to 4 bases and at J to 0 bases, leaving 6 bases not matched to a gene. The CDR3 is made up of 16 amino acids. Germline lookup yields CDR1 SGHRS and CDR2 YFSETQ. The CDR3 loop is CASSPLTSGSYNEQFF. CDR3 in DNA: TGCGCCAGCAGCCCCCTAACTAGCGGCTCCTACAATGAGCAGTTCTTC.

CDR3: CASSHPHSGGKRYNEQFF. The CDR3 DNA follows: TGTGCCAGCAGCCATCCCCACTCGGGGGGCAAACGGTACAATGAGCAGTTCTTC. The rearrangement links TRBV4-2 to TRBJ2-1; D might be TRBD2 (7 bases). This CDR3 is 18 amino acids long. The germline V gene has CDR1 LGHNA and CDR2 YNFKEQ. Trimming took off 3 bases at V and 4 bases at J, with 22 bases between the two ends.

This clone was counted a few times. The chain recombines TRBV3-1 (or the pseudogene TRBV3-2) with TRBJ2-7; 7 nucleotides line up with TRBD1. Per the germline V gene, CDR1 is LGHDT and CDR2 is YNNKEL (reference sequence). The CDR3 is made up of 16 amino acids. V dropped 4 bases and J dropped 7; count of bases not matched to a gene: 16. This chain's CDR3 is CASSLSMGRGLEEQYF. The CDR3, as DNA: TGTGCCAGCAGCCTTTCTATGGGTAGGGGGCTGGAGGAGCAGTACTTC.

The genes are TRBV15 and TRBJ1-4; D unresolved. Per germline, CDR1 LNHNV and CDR2 YYDKDF (reference sequence). Trimming removed 4 bases from V and 7 bases from J, with 10 bases in between. This CDR3 comprises 13 residues. The CDR3 protein is CATSITVREKLFF. The CDR3 nucleotides read TGTGCCACCAGCATTACGGTTCGTGAAAAACTGTTTTTT.

V usage is TRBV7-8 and J usage is TRBJ1-4, with D maybe TRBD1 (6 bases). V was cut by 5 bases and J by 8 bases, with 21 bases left in between. This CDR3 region has 16 residues. Looked up from germline, CDR1 is SGHVS and CDR2 is FQNEAQ. The CDR3 loop reads CASSPRQVAYAEKLFF. CDR3 coding DNA: TGTGCCAGCAGCCCACGACAGGTGGCTTATGCCGAAAAACTGTTTTTT.

The chain is built from TRBV2 and TRBJ1-1; D is uncertain. The CDR3 runs to 14 residues. The V end lost 7 bases, the J end lost 0 bases, and 12 bases lay between the germline ends. The germline CDR1 and CDR2 sequences are SNHLY and FYNNEI. The CDR3 loop is CASKVGGMNTEAFF. For the CDR3, the DNA is TGTGCCAGCAAGGTCGGCGGCATGAACACTGAAGCTTTCTTT.

This chain joins TRBV3-1 (or the pseudogene TRBV3-2) and TRBJ1-3; TRBD1 is a possible D gene (5 bases). Trimming took off 2 bases at V and 8 bases at J, with 16 bases between the two ends. CDR3 length: 15 residues. Germline loops: CDR1 LGHDT, CDR2 YNNKEL (reference sequence). The CDR3 DNA sequence: TGTGCCAGCAGCCAATGGGACCATAGGGAGGACACCATATATTTT. Translated, it gives CASSQWDHREDTIYF.

Concerning this clone itself: The same CDR3 arises from other DNA sequences in this sample as well. This rearrangement joins TRBV5-4 to TRBJ2-5; TRBD2 agrees at 11 bases. With 4 bases clipped from V and 4 bases from J, the junction kept 3 bases outside the gene matches. Germline assignment: CDR1 SGHNT and CDR2 YYREEE (reference sequence). There are 14 residues in the CDR3. The CDR3 here is CASSPGLAGETQYF. In DNA form, the CDR3 reads TGTGCCAGCAGCCCAGGACTAGCGGGAGAGACCCAGTACTTC.